A selection of T cell receptor beta chains follows, all from one sample in a study of blood T cell repertoires in COVID-19. Using immunoSEQ multiplex PCR, the repertoire was profiled, and TCRdb retains in-frame clones only, with some absent. The profile shows around 100,000 clones, 87% of them singletons. Sequenced material: peripheral blood. All receptors derive from a man aged 25 to 40 in a cohort sampled during active COVID-19. Both conserved end residues are part of each CDR3. D genes are given only for firm matches. Some rows have no size entry. The others give once, few or many, or a class for an expanded clone.

d_gene,v_gene,j_gene,abundance,CDR3nt,CDR3aa
-,TRBV7-2,TRBJ2-3,once,TGTGCCAGCAGGGGATCGGGACTGAGCACAGATACGCAGTATTTT,CASRGSGLSTDTQYF
TRBD2,TRBV27,TRBJ2-1,-,TGTGCCAGCAGTTTAGCGGCGGGGGGCCTCTACAATGAGCAGTTCTTC,CASSLAAGGLYNEQFF
-,TRBV25-1,TRBJ2-7,few,TGTGCCACCTTAGGGGCCTACGAGCAGTACTTC,CATLGAYEQYF
TRBD2,TRBV14,TRBJ2-3,-,TGTGCCAGCAGCCTAGCGGGGGGACCCAGCACAGATACGCAGTATTTT,CASSLAGGPSTDTQYF
-,TRBV5-1,TRBJ1-1,-,TGCGCCAGCAGCCAGCACTCCCAGGGGAGGGGGACTGAAGCTTTCTTT,CASSQHSQGRGTEAFF
-,TRBV5-4,TRBJ2-3,-,TGTGCCAGCAGCCCTCTTCCGACAGTTCCCACAGATACGCAGTATTTT,CASSPLPTVPTDTQYF
-,TRBV20-1,TRBJ1-1,once,TGCAGTGCTCGGTTGTATACTGAAGCTTTCTTT,CSARLYTEAFF
TRBD1,TRBV5-4,TRBJ1-6,-,TGTGCCAGCAGCTTGGACAGGGGAGGTAGGGCCCTCCACTTT,CASSLDRGGRALHF
TRBD1,TRBV19,TRBJ2-5,-,TGTGCCAGTAGTATCTGGGTGGGACAGGGGAGAGGGACCCAGTACTTC,CASSIWVGQGRGTQYF
-,TRBV19,TRBJ1-2,-,TGTGCCAGTAGTATTAGAGGACACACTGATGGCTACACCTTC,CASSIRGHTDGYTF
TRBD1,TRBV29-1,TRBJ1-5,-,TGCAGCGTTGCCGGGACAGGGAATCAGCCCCAGCATTTT,CSVAGTGNQPQHF
TRBD2,TRBV5-4,TRBJ2-3,once,TGTGCCAGCAGCTCTAAGGCGGGGGGGCTGGATACGCAGTATTTT,CASSSKAGGLDTQYF
-,TRBV5-1,TRBJ1-2,-,TGCGCCAGCAGCTTAGTTGGAGAGAATGGCTACACCTTC,CASSLVGENGYTF
-,TRBV6-1,TRBJ1-2,-,TGTGCCAGCAGTGAGGGTCGGGGATTTTTAAACTATGGCTACACCTTC,CASSEGRGFLNYGYTF
-,TRBV11-3,TRBJ2-5,-,TGTGCCAGCAGCTTCGGCGGCAGAGGACAAGAGACCCAGTACTTC,CASSFGGRGQETQYF
TRBD1,TRBV7-9,TRBJ1-5,once,TGTGCCAGCAGCCCGGGACAGGATCAGCCCCAGCATTTT,CASSPGQDQPQHF
TRBD1,TRBV7-2,TRBJ2-5,-,TGTGCCAGCACCCGGACAGGGGGGGAGACCCAGTACTTC,CASTRTGGETQYF
TRBD1,TRBV28,TRBJ1-1,-,TGTGCCAGCAGTTTTCAGGGACAGATTGAAGCTTTCTTT,CASSFQGQIEAFF
TRBD1,TRBV10-3,TRBJ2-2,-,TGTGCCATCAGTCCCCAGGGGGCCACCGGGGAGCTGTTTTTT,CAISPQGATGELFF
TRBD2,TRBV11-2,TRBJ2-1,-,TGTGCCAGCAGCGTAGGGACTAGCGGGGGCCATAACTACAATGAGCAGTTCTTC,CASSVGTSGGHNYNEQFF
-,TRBV10-1,TRBJ1-1,-,TGCGCCAGCAGTGAAAATCAGAACACTGAAGCTTTCTTT,CASSENQNTEAFF
-,TRBV5-4,TRBJ1-1,-,TGTGCCAGCAGCTTGGGTGACAGGCTAGGAGCTTTCTTT,CASSLGDRLGAFF
-,TRBV2,TRBJ2-7,-,TGTGCCAGCAGCTACACTACTTCCTACGAGCAGTACTTC,CASSYTTSYEQYF
TRBD1,TRBV7-9,TRBJ1-1,-,TGTGCCAGCAGCCCCCCCGGGACAGCGAGAGGTACTGAAGCTTTCTTT,CASSPPGTARGTEAFF
-,TRBV19,TRBJ2-7,-,TGTGCCAGTAGTACGAGCTCCTACGAGCAGTACTTC,CASSTSSYEQYF
TRBD2,TRBV24-1,TRBJ2-7,-,TGTGCCACCAGTGATCAAGCGGGGGGTACCTACGAGCAGTACTTC,CATSDQAGGTYEQYF
TRBD2,TRBV20-1,TRBJ2-5,-,TGCAGTGCTAGTAACCCCGGGGGGGCCGGGCAAGAGACCCAGTACTTC,CSASNPGGAGQETQYF
-,TRBV18,TRBJ1-1,-,TGTGCCAGCTCACCACCGGCAGGAGGGAACACTGAAGCTTTCTTT,CASSPPAGGNTEAFF
-,TRBV18,TRBJ2-1,-,TGTGCCAGCTCACCACTGGTAAGGGGTCTGGACAATGAGCAGTTCTTC,CASSPLVRGLDNEQFF
TRBD1,TRBV5-1,TRBJ2-7,-,TGCGCCAGCAGGCCGGGACAGGGGGCCACCTACGAGCAGTACTTC,CASRPGQGATYEQYF
-,TRBV29-1,TRBJ2-7,-,TGCAGCGTTGGTTGGGACTTTTACGAGCAGTACTTC,CSVGWDFYEQYF